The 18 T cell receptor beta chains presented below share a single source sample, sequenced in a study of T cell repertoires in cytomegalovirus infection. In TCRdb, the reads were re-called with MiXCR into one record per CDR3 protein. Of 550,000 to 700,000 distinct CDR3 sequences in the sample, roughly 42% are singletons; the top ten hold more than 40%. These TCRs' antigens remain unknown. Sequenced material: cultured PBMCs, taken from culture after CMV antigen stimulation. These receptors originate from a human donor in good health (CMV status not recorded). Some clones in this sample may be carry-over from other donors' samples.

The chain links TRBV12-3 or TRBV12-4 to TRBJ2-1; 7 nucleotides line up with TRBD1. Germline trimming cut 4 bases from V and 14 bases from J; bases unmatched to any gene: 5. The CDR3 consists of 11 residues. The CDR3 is CASSYRGAEFF. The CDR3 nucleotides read TGTGCCAGCAGTTACAGGGGCGCGGAGTTCTTC.

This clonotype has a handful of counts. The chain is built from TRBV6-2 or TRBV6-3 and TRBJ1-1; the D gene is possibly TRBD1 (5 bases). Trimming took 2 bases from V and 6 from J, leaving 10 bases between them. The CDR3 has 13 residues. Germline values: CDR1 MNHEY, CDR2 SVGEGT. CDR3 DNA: TGTGCCAGCAGTTACGGGGGGGACCCTGAAGCTTTCTTT. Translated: CASSYGGDPEAFF.

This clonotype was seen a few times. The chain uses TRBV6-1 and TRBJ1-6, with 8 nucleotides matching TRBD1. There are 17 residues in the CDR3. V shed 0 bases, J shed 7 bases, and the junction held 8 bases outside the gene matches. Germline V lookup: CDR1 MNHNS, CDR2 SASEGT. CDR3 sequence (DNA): TGTGCCAGCAGTGAAGCTTATGGGACAGGCGGGAATTCACCCCTCCACTTT. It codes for CASSEAYGTGGNSPLHF.

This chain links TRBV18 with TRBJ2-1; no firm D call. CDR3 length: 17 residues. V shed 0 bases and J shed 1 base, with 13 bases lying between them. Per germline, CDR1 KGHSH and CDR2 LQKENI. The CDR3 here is CASSPPVGVSSYNEQFF. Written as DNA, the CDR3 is TGTGCCAGCTCACCACCGGTGGGTGTTAGTTCCTACAATGAGCAGTTCTTC.

The CDR3 nucleotides read TGCGCCAGCAGTGCCCCACTAGCGGGGGGGATAACTAGCACAGATACGCAGTATTTT. It yields the protein CASSAPLAGGITSTDTQYF. The chain recombines TRBV10-2 with TRBJ2-3; 13 bases match TRBD2. CDR1 is WSHSY, CDR2 SAAADI, per germline. V lost 4 bases to trimming and J lost 0 bases; unmatched junction nucleotides: 10. The CDR3 is 19 amino acids.

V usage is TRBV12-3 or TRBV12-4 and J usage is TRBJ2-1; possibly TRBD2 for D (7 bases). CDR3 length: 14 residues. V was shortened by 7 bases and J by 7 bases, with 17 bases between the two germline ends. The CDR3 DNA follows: TGTGCCAGCATCTGGGGGGGCGGCGGTAATGAGCAGTTCTTC. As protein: CASIWGGGGNEQFF.

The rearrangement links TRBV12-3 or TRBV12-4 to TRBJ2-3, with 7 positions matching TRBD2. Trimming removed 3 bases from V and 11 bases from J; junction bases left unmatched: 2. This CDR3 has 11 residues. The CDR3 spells CASSFWEGQYF. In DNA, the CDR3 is TGTGCCAGCAGTTTTTGGGAGGGGCAGTATTTT.

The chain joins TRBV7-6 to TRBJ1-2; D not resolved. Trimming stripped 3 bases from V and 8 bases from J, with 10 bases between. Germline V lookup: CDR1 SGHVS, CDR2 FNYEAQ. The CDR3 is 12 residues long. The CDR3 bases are TGTGCCAGCAGCTTCGAGGGTTTAGGCTACACCTTC. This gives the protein CASSFEGLGYTF.

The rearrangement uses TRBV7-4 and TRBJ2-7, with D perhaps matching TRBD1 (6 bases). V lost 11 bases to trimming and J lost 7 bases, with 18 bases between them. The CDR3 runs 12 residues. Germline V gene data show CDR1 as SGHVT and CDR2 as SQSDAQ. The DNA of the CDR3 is TGTGCCGGAGGACAGCGGAGCGGTGAGCAGTACTTC. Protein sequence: CAGGQRSGEQYF.

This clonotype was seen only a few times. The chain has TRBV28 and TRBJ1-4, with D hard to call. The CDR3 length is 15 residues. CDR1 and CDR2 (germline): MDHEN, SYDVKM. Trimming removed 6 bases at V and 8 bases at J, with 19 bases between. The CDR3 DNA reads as TGTGCCAGCAGCTTCCCCTTATATAACGGGGAAAAACTGTTTTTT. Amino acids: CASSFPLYNGEKLFF.

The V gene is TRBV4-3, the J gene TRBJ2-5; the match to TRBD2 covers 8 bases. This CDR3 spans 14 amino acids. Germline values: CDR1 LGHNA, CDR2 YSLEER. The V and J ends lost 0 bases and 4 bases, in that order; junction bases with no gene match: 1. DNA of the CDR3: TGCGCCAGCAGCCAAGATCGGGGGGGAGAGACCCAGTACTTC. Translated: CASSQDRGGETQYF.

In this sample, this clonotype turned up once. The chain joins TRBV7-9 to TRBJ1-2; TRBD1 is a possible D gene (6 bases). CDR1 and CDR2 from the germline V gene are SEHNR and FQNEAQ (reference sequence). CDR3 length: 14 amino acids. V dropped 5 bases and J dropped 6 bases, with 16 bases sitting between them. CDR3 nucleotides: TGTGCCAGCAGCCCAACCACAGGGCCTCATGGCTACACCTTC. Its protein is CASSPTTGPHGYTF.

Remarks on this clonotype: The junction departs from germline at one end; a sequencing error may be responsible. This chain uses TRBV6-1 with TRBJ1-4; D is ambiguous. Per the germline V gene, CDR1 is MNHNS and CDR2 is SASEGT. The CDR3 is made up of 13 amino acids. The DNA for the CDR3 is TGTGCCAGCAGTGAAGCCCGTACCGAAAGACTGTTTTTT. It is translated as CASSEARTERLFF.

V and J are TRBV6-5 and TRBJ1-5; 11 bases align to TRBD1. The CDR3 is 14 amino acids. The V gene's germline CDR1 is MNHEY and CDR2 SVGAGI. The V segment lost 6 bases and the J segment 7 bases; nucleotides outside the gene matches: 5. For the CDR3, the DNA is TGTGCCAGCAGGGACAGGGGGCTAAAGCAGCCCCAGCATTTT. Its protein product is CASRDRGLKQPQHF.

CDR3 sequence reads: CSARDRRSEGYTF. The CDR3 DNA follows: TGCAGTGCACGGGACCGACGGAGCGAAGGCTACACCTTC. The V call is TRBV20-1, the J call TRBJ1-2; possibly TRBD1 for D (5 bases). V lost 6 bases, J lost 8 bases, and 19 bases lay in between. The germline V gene encodes CDR1 DFQATT and CDR2 SNEGSKA (reference sequence). The CDR3 is made up of 13 amino acids.

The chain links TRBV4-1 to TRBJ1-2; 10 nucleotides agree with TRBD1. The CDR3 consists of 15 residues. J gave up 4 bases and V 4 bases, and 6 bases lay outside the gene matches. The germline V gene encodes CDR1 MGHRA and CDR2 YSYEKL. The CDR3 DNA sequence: TGCGCCAGCAGCCCCGGGACAGGGGTCATCTATGGCTACACCTTC. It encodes CASSPGTGVIYGYTF.

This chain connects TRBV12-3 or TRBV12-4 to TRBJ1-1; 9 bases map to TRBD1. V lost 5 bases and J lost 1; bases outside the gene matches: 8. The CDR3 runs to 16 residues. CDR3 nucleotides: TGTGCCAGCAGTCAGGGGACAGGGCCTACGAACACTGAAGCTTTCTTT. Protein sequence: CASSQGTGPTNTEAFF.

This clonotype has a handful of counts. The CDR3 DNA reads as TGTGCCAGAAGCTTGATAACAGGGTGCACAGATACGCAGTATTTT. Translated: CARSLITGCTDTQYF. The V gene is TRBV5-3, the J gene TRBJ2-3, with D tentatively TRBD1 (6 bases). TRBV5-3 is treated as an ORF (open reading frame) with a function not yet certain. The CDR3 covers 15 residues. Between the trimmed V and J ends, which lost 1 base and 1 base, there was a span of 10 bases.